The present entry profiles one T cell receptor beta chain with its context. The data stem from a study of control samples from healthy donors and cancer patients. Generated by immunoSEQ multiplex PCR, the TCRdb table keeps only in-frame clones and is missing some. The table lists about 180,000 clones, 90% of them singletons, with more than 1.3% in the top ten. Trimming removed 0 bases from V and 8 bases from J; junction bases left unmatched: 3. CDR3 size: 15 residues. Germline-derived CDR1 and CDR2 are SEHNR and FQNEAQ (reference sequence). This TCR came from a woman in her 50s in good health. The V call is TRBV7-9, the J call TRBJ1-4; 10 nucleotides match TRBD1. The material sequenced was blood. This CDR3 is CASSLAGQGGEKLFF. The CDR3 region has the DNA TGTGCCAGCAGCTTAGCAGGACAGGGGGGAGAAAAACTGTTTTTT.